These 2 T cell receptor beta chains originate from one sample sequenced in a study of T cell responses to AZD1222 COVID-19 vaccine. The data were produced by immunoSEQ multiplex PCR, yet TCRdb's version contains in-frame clones alone and is incomplete. The sample includes 100,000 to 150,000 clones, 93% of them seen just once. The starting material was peripheral blood, obtained on day 0 of AZD1222 vaccination. Receptor source: an adult in good health.

The chain has TRBV19 and TRBJ2-4; D is unresolved. V was clipped by 0 bases and J by 2 bases, with 8 bases between them. Germline assignment: CDR1 LNHDA and CDR2 SQIVND (reference sequence). The CDR3 covers 15 residues. The CDR3 spells CASSIDQGSKNIQYF. Written as DNA, the CDR3 is TGTGCCAGTAGTATAGATCAAGGGTCCAAAAACATTCAGTACTTC.

The chain carries TRBV7-2 and TRBJ2-5; no reliable D call. This CDR3 region has 13 residues. V lost 6 bases and J lost 1, with 9 bases in between. Germline V lookup: CDR1 SGHTA, CDR2 FQGNSA. The CDR3 DNA reads as TGTGCCAGCAGGAGAACTACCCAAGAGACCCAGTACTTC. It is translated as CASRRTTQETQYF. The full variable domain, with the rest looked up from reference TRBV7-2 and TRBJ2-5, is GAGVSQSPSNKVTEKGKDVELRCDPISGHTALYWYRQSLGQGLEFLIYFQGNSAPDKSGLPSDRFSAERTGGSVSTLTIQRTQQEDSAVYLCASRRTTQETQYFGPGTRLLVL.